This TCR beta chain is from a study of cytomegalovirus exposure and HLA in healthy donors. Findings and caveats of the study: The study designated 164 TCR beta chains cytomegalovirus-associated. TCR beta chain V- and J-gene trimming was linked, in a later analysis, to a missense variant in DCLRE1C. An analysis was carried out later, and it reportedly showed fewer N-insertions in an Asian-associated ancestry cluster than the 666-donor mean.

PCR used 60 Vbeta primers and 13 Jbeta primers. This table comes from immunoSEQ multiplex PCR, and its TCRdb copy is limited to in-frame clones, with some not included. Recorded for this sample: more than 40,000 clones. About this clone: Its antigen is as yet unknown.

This clonotype was sampled from a male donor in good health and CMV-seronegative. Specimen: PBMCs.

The CDR3 region has the DNA TGCGCCAGCAGCGAAGGCTCAGGACAGGGGATGTGGAGCGAGCAGTACTTC. Translation gives CASSEGSGQGMWSEQYF. The chain combines TRBV4-1 with TRBJ2-7; TRBD1 aligns across 9 bases. Trimming took 5 bases from V and 6 from J; bases not matched to a gene: 17. Per germline, CDR1 MGHRA and CDR2 YSYEKL. This CDR3 is 17 amino acids long.